The 14 T cell receptor beta chains below all came from one sample that was sequenced in a study of T cell repertoires in cytomegalovirus infection. TCRdb used MiXCR to reprocess the reads, holding one entry per CDR3 protein. The sample carries 40,000 to 60,000 distinct CDR3 sequences, about a fifth recorded once. Their recognized antigens are unknown. The sample consisted of CD8+ T cells from cultured PBMCs, taken from culture after CMV antigen stimulation. These receptors all come from a human donor in good health (CMV status not recorded). Some clones in this sample may be carry-over from other donors' samples.

CDR3 bases: TGTGCCAGCGCGCGGGCGGACAGCAATCAGCCCCAGCATTTT. It encodes CASARADSNQPQHF. The chain joins TRBV9 to TRBJ1-5; no reliable D call. Deletions cut 7 bases from V and 1 base from J, with 12 bases between. The V gene's germline CDR1 is SGDLS and CDR2 YYNGEE. The CDR3 loop spans 14 amino acids.

This clonotype turned up a few times. One end of the junction does not line up with germline, which may come from a read error. CDR3 sequence: CSARVASSPYPLF. In DNA form, the CDR3 reads TGCAGTGCTAGAGTAGCATCATCCCCCTATCCCCTCTTC. The chain recombines TRBV20-1 with TRBJ2-1; no firm D call. CDR1 and CDR2 from the germline V gene are DFQATT and SNEGSKA (reference sequence). The CDR3 runs 13 residues.

This clonotype turned up a few times. The rearrangement uses TRBV12-3 or TRBV12-4 and TRBJ2-3; 11 nucleotides agree with TRBD2. Losses at the gene ends were 6 bases for V and 4 bases for J; bases not matched to a gene: 6. The CDR3 consists of 15 residues. CDR3 sequence (DNA): TGTGCCAGCAGGCGACTAGCGGGAAGGTCAGATACGCAGTATTTT. This gives the protein CASRRLAGRSDTQYF.

This sequence joins TRBV4-2 and TRBJ2-2; 9 bases align to TRBD2. With V trimmed by 5 bases and J by 4 bases, 8 bases remained unmatched. The length of the CDR3 is 16 residues. In germline, CDR1 is LGHNA, CDR2 YNFKEQ. CDR3 coding DNA: TGTGCCAGCAGCTCATTAGCGGGAGCCCCCACCGGGGAGCTGTTTTTT. The encoded protein is CASSSLAGAPTGELFF.

The sample holds a few counts of this clonotype. The chain uses TRBV27 and TRBJ1-6; 7 positions match TRBD1. The CDR3 is 14 amino acids. Germline trimming cut 2 bases from V and 10 bases from J; bases unmatched to any gene: 5. The germline V gene has CDR1 MNHEY and CDR2 SMNVEV (reference sequence). The CDR3 sequence: CASSLRDSSSPLHF. The CDR3 DNA reads as TGTGCCAGCAGTTTAAGGGACAGTTCCTCACCCCTCCACTTT.

This chain connects TRBV7-2 to TRBJ1-1, with D perhaps matching TRBD1 (5 bases). The CDR3 consists of 14 residues. Trimming removed 5 bases from V and 0 bases from J, with 10 bases in between. The germline V gene encodes CDR1 SGHTA and CDR2 FQGNSA. CDR3 coding DNA: TGTGCCAGCAGCCCTGGGGGACTGAACACTGAAGCTTTCTTT. Translation: CASSPGGLNTEAFF.

This clonotype was counted a few times. V is TRBV27 and J is TRBJ2-3; 8 bases line up with TRBD2. With V trimmed by 6 bases and J by 1 base, 6 bases remained unmatched. This CDR3 is built from 15 residues. Germline CDR1 MNHEY, CDR2 SMNVEV (reference sequence). CDR3 region: CASRKSGSRTDTQYF. For the CDR3, the DNA is TGTGCCAGCAGGAAAAGCGGGAGCCGCACAGATACGCAGTATTTT.

The chain uses TRBV6-5 and TRBJ2-2; weak D call: TRBD1 (6 bases). Germline CDR1 and CDR2: MNHEY and SVGAGI. The CDR3 length is 15 residues. Trimming stripped 0 bases from V and 4 bases from J, with 9 bases between. The CDR3 region is CASSYSTGTTGELFF. DNA of the CDR3: TGTGCCAGCAGTTACTCGACAGGAACCACCGGGGAGCTGTTTTTT.

This clonotype was seen a few times. The chain couples TRBV4-3 to TRBJ1-6, with D perhaps TRBD1 (5 bases). V lost 0 bases, J lost 10 bases, and 13 bases lay in between. The CDR3 is 15 residues long. Germline values: CDR1 LGHNA, CDR2 YSLEER. The CDR3: CASSQDGGSRSPLHF. CDR3 bases: TGCGCCAGCAGCCAAGATGGGGGGTCTCGGTCACCCCTCCACTTT.

This clonotype was seen only a few times. This sequence joins TRBV9 and TRBJ1-1, with D possibly TRBD1 on 5 matching bases. From germline, CDR1 is SGDLS and CDR2 YYNGEE. The CDR3 runs 17 residues. V dropped 0 bases and J dropped 3 bases, with 18 bases sitting between them. The CDR3 is CASSVGGRVRWDTEAFF. The DNA of the CDR3 is TGTGCCAGCAGCGTAGGGGGCCGGGTCCGATGGGACACTGAAGCTTTCTTT.

The rearrangement uses TRBV9 and TRBJ1-2, with D hard to call. The CDR3 runs 15 residues. Germline assignment: CDR1 SGDLS and CDR2 YYNGEE. Trimming stripped 0 bases from V and 4 bases from J, with 13 bases between. The CDR3 nucleotides read TGTGCCAGCAGCGTAGATGGAGGGTTCGGCTATGGCTACACCTTC. As protein: CASSVDGGFGYGYTF.

This clonotype was seen repeatedly, ten times or more. The J gene is TRBJ2-7, the V gene TRBV7-9; the D is unclear. The CDR3 runs to 12 residues. Germline V gene data show CDR1 as SEHNR and CDR2 as FQNEAQ (reference sequence). V dropped 5 bases and J dropped 0 bases, with 5 bases sitting between them. CDR3 coding DNA: TGTGCCAGCAGCCCCCCCTCCTACGAGCAGTACTTC. Translation gives CASSPPSYEQYF.

This clonotype was counted a few times. The chain is built from TRBV20-1 and TRBJ2-1; 11 bases match TRBD2. Trimming removed 0 bases from V and 6 bases from J; junction bases left unmatched: 7. The germline V gene encodes CDR1 DFQATT and CDR2 SNEGSKA (reference sequence). The CDR3 covers 16 residues. The DNA for the CDR3 is TGCAGTGCTAGAGATCTAGGGACTAGCGGACTCAATGAGCAGTTCTTC. Protein: CSARDLGTSGLNEQFF.

This clonotype was seen a few times. V and J are TRBV27 and TRBJ1-5, with a weak D call TRBD1 (5 bases). The length of the CDR3 is 13 residues. V lost 3 bases and J lost 9, with 12 bases in between. CDR1 and CDR2 (germline): MNHEY, SMNVEV (reference sequence). The CDR3 region is CASSLRRDGPQHF. The CDR3 DNA sequence: TGTGCCAGCAGTTTGCGACGGGACGGGCCCCAGCATTTT.